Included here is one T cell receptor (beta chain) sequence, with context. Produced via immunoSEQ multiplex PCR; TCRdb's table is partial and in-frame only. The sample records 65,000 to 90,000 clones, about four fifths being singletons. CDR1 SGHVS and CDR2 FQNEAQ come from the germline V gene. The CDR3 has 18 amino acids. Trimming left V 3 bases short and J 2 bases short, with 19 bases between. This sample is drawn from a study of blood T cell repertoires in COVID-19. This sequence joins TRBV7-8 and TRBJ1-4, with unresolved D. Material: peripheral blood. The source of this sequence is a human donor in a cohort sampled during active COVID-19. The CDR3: CASSFARGGKRTNEKLFF. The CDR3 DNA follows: TGTGCCAGCAGCTTTGCCCGAGGAGGAAAAAGGACTAATGAAAAACTGTTTTTT.